Below are 20 T cell receptor beta chains sequenced from a single sample in a study of control samples from healthy donors and cancer patients. Some clones are missing from TCRdb's copy, which holds only in-frame ones; the method was immunoSEQ multiplex PCR. The data contain 150,000 to 200,000 clones, over 85% of them seen just once; the ten biggest clones take up around 1.5%. The sample consisted of blood. All receptors derive from a man under 40 in good health.

The chain uses TRBV20-1 and TRBJ1-5; TRBD1 matches 9 bases. Germline V lookup: CDR1 DFQATT, CDR2 SNEGSKA (reference sequence). The CDR3 length is 17 residues. After removal of 3 bases from V and 0 bases from J, the junction contained 9 bases not matched to a gene. The CDR3 protein is CSASKGQGLYSNQPQHF. CDR3 bases: TGCAGTGCTAGTAAGGGACAGGGACTCTATAGCAATCAGCCCCAGCATTTT.

The chain joins TRBV2 to TRBJ1-3; 10 positions agree with TRBD1. J gave up 3 bases and V 10 bases, and 9 bases lay outside the gene matches. This CDR3 contains 15 residues. CDR1 SNHLY and CDR2 FYNNEI come from the germline V gene. CDR3 protein: CATQRQGASGNTIYF. CDR3 in DNA: TGTGCCACCCAACGACAGGGGGCTAGTGGAAACACCATATATTTT.

This chain uses TRBV5-4 with TRBJ1-1; D possibly corresponds to TRBD1 (5 bases). CDR3 length: 12 amino acids. Germline lookup yields CDR1 SGHNT and CDR2 YYREEE (reference sequence). The ends were cut back, 2 bases at V and 6 bases at J, with 8 bases in the middle. The CDR3 reads CASSFGGAEAFF. Written as DNA, the CDR3 is TGTGCCAGCAGCTTCGGGGGTGCTGAAGCTTTCTTT.

Only one count was recorded for this clone. The V call is TRBV15, the J call TRBJ2-7; no firm D call. Per the germline V gene, CDR1 is LNHNV and CDR2 is YYDKDF (reference sequence). The CDR3 length is 13 residues. V was pared by 5 bases and J by 7 bases, with 15 bases between. The CDR3 DNA sequence: TGTGCCACCAGCGACTCCTCAGATGATGAGCAGTACTTC. As protein: CATSDSSDDEQYF.

This chain links TRBV18 with TRBJ1-1, with TRBD1 matching 9 bases. Germline-derived CDR1 and CDR2 are KGHSH and LQKENI. The CDR3 contains 14 residues. Trimming removed 4 bases from V and 4 bases from J; junction bases left unmatched: 4. The DNA for the CDR3 is TGTGCCAGCTCACAGGGACAGGGTCCCACTGAAGCTTTCTTT. This gives the protein CASSQGQGPTEAFF.

The chain carries TRBV19 and TRBJ1-1; D perhaps matches TRBD1 (5 bases). The germline gives CDR1 LNHDA, CDR2 SQIVND (reference sequence). Trimming took 7 bases from V and 0 from J, leaving 12 bases between them. This CDR3 has 14 amino acids. The CDR3 reads CASKAGGMNTEAFF. The CDR3 region has the DNA TGTGCCAGTAAAGCGGGGGGAATGAACACTGAAGCTTTCTTT.

The chain links TRBV19 to TRBJ1-2; D gene uncertain. CDR3 length equals 13 residues. Germline V gene lookup returns CDR1 LNHDA and CDR2 SQIVND (reference sequence). V lost 4 bases to trimming and J lost 5 bases, with 11 bases between them. The CDR3 DNA follows: TGTGCCAGTAGTAGCCTTTCGGATTATGGCTACACCTTC. It is translated as CASSSLSDYGYTF.

This rearrangement joins TRBV29-1 to TRBJ2-3, with D tentatively TRBD2 (5 bases). The CDR3 length is 16 residues. Germline V gives CDR1 SQVTM, CDR2 ANQGSEA. V gave up 3 bases and J gave up 0 bases, with 16 bases separating them. CDR3 protein: CSVDGFERTSTDTQYF. CDR3 nucleotide sequence: TGCAGCGTTGATGGATTTGAGCGGACTAGCACAGATACGCAGTATTTT.

As DNA, the CDR3 is TGTGCCATCAGTGAACGGGAGACCCAGTACTTC. Protein product: CAISERETQYF. The rearrangement uses TRBV10-3 and TRBJ2-5; D uncertain. This CDR3 has 11 amino acids. The V end was cut by 3 bases, the J end by 5 bases, with 4 bases between. The V gene's germline CDR1 is ENHRY and CDR2 SYGVKD.

The genes are TRBV19 and TRBJ1-1; tentative D call: TRBD1 (5 bases). Per the germline V gene, CDR1 is LNHDA and CDR2 is SQIVND (reference sequence). CDR3 length: 13 residues. V was trimmed by 6 bases and J by 12 bases, leaving 20 bases between them. CDR3 nucleotides: TGTGCCAGTAGCCAAGCCCGGGACCACCCACCTTTCTTT. Its translation: CASSQARDHPPFF.

This rearrangement joins TRBV7-3 to TRBJ1-6; weak D call: TRBD1 (5 bases). V was clipped by 5 bases and J by 6 bases, with 17 bases between them. Germline V CDR1 and CDR2: SGHTA, FQGTGA. The CDR3 runs to 16 residues. As DNA, the CDR3 is TGTGCCAGCAGCCGGGACGGGATGGGGAGTAATTCACCCCTCCACTTT. Translated, it gives CASSRDGMGSNSPLHF. The entire variable domain, with the rest obtained from reference TRBV7-3 and TRBJ1-6, is as follows: GAGVSQTPSNKVTEKGKYVELRCDPISGHTALYWYRQSLGQGPEFLIYFQGTGAADDSGLPNDRFFAVRPEGSVSTLKIQRTERGDSAVYLCASSRDGMGSNSPLHFGNGTRLTVT.

This sequence joins TRBV15 and TRBJ1-5, with D uncertain. CDR3 length: 14 residues. Trimming left V 1 base short and J 5 bases short, with 9 bases between. Germline-derived CDR1 and CDR2 are LNHNV and YYDKDF (reference sequence). This CDR3 is CATSRGGRDQPQHF. In DNA form, the CDR3 reads TGTGCCACCAGCAGAGGTGGACGGGATCAGCCCCAGCATTTT.

The genes are TRBV27 and TRBJ2-5; 7 bases align to TRBD1. Germline V gene data show CDR1 as MNHEY and CDR2 as SMNVEV (reference sequence). The CDR3 runs 14 residues. The V segment lost 3 bases and the J segment 1 base; nucleotides outside the gene matches: 2. The CDR3 nucleotides are TGTGCCAGCAGTTTTGGACAGGCCCAAGAGACCCAGTACTTC. Translated, it gives CASSFGQAQETQYF.

V usage is TRBV11-2 and J usage is TRBJ1-4; no clear D. CDR3 length: 13 amino acids. The germline gives CDR1 SGHAT, CDR2 FQNNGV. Trimming took 5 bases from V and 8 from J, leaving 12 bases between them. DNA of the CDR3: TGTGCCAGCAGCCGCGCTCGGGTGGAAAAACTGTTTTTT. It is translated as CASSRARVEKLFF.

Only one count was recorded for this clone. The chain joins TRBV4-3 to TRBJ1-5; D not certain. The CDR3 totals 15 residues. Trimming stripped 3 bases from V and 0 bases from J, with 9 bases between. Germline V gene lookup returns CDR1 LGHNA and CDR2 YSLEER. The CDR3 reads CASSQDSYSNQPQHF. The CDR3 bases are TGCGCCAGCAGCCAGGATTCTTATAGCAATCAGCCCCAGCATTTT.

The CDR3 is CASSVGGSGPAGNTIYF. The DNA for the CDR3 is TGTGCCAGCAGCGTAGGAGGGTCAGGGCCTGCTGGAAACACCATATATTTT. The genes are TRBV9 and TRBJ1-3; tentatively, D is TRBD1 (5 bases). The length of the CDR3 is 17 residues. V was clipped by 0 bases and J by 2 bases, with 15 bases between them. Germline V gene data show CDR1 as SGDLS and CDR2 as YYNGEE.

This chain links TRBV5-4 with TRBJ1-1; TRBD1 matches 7 bases. V lost 3 bases and J lost 5; bases outside the gene matches: 7. The CDR3 sequence is 14 residues long. Germline V gives CDR1 SGHNT, CDR2 YYREEE (reference sequence). CDR3: CASSWQGGTTEAFF. The CDR3 bases are TGTGCCAGCAGCTGGCAGGGGGGCACGACTGAAGCTTTCTTT.

CDR3: CASSYDGTGGFLGYTF. The CDR3 DNA reads as TGTGCCAGCAGTTACGATGGGACAGGGGGGTTTCTGGGCTACACCTTC. The genes are TRBV6-5 and TRBJ1-2; 11 nucleotides line up with TRBD1. V lost 2 bases, J lost 8 bases, and 10 bases stayed unmatched. The germline gives CDR1 MNHEY, CDR2 SVGAGI. The CDR3 covers 16 residues.

V gene TRBV9 combines with J gene TRBJ2-1; D gene ambiguous. Germline-derived CDR1 and CDR2 are SGDLS and YYNGEE. This CDR3 has 14 amino acids. Trimming took 1 base from V and 9 from J, leaving 14 bases between them. The CDR3 coding sequence is TGTGCCAGCAGCGTATTCGCGGCCGCTGGTGAGCAGTTCTTC. Translated: CASSVFAAAGEQFF.

As to this clone: Compared with germline, one end of the junction differs, possibly owing to a read error. This chain uses TRBV27 with TRBJ1-6, with D possibly matching TRBD1 (6 bases). CDR1 MNHEY and CDR2 SMNVEV come from the germline V gene (reference sequence). CDR3 length equals 16 residues. CDR3 sequence: CAGRQNREFLGSPLHF. The CDR3 nucleotides read TGTGCCGGCAGGCAGAACAGGGAGTTCCTGGGGTCACCCCTCCACTTT.